This TCR beta chain was documented in a study of T cells after yellow fever vaccination. Study-level points and caveats: Re-detected after boosting: most primary clones, 96% of CD4 and roughly 90% of CD8.

In making TCR cDNA, 5'RACE template switching added a universal primer site and UMIs to it. TCRdb independently ran MiXCR on the 5' RACE reads; one entry per CDR3 protein. The table lists some 80,000 distinct CDR3 sequences, about 14% of them singletons. This CDR3 is built from 15 residues. The junction had 6 bases not matched to a gene; V was cut back by 1 base and J by 7 bases. Germline CDR1 reads MNHEY; CDR2 reads SMNVEV (reference sequence). This clonotype turned up a few times. The sequencing here drew on CD8+ T cells not binding an NS4B(214-222) dextramer, sorted from PBMCs, taken 21 days after the first yellow fever vaccination. The V and J genes are TRBV27 and TRBJ1-5; 8 nucleotides align to TRBD1. This receptor was identified in a man aged 18 to 30 who received the YFV17D yellow fever vaccine. The CDR3 spells CASSLFRGQEQPQHF. The CDR3 DNA sequence: TGTGCCAGCAGTTTATTCAGGGGGCAGGAACAGCCCCAGCATTTT.